There are a few counts of the clone carrying this T cell receptor (beta chain). Produced via immunoSEQ multiplex PCR; TCRdb's table is partial and in-frame only. The table includes approximately 210,000 clones, approximately 90% detected once. CDR3 length equals 17 residues. The germline CDR1 and CDR2 sequences are MDHEN and SYDVKM. The trim removed 5 bases at V and 0 bases at J, leaving 11 bases unmatched. This sample was included in a study of T cell responses to AZD1222 COVID-19 vaccine. This chain joins TRBV28 and TRBJ1-1; 8 bases match TRBD1. The source of this sequence is an adult who received the AZD1222 COVID-19 vaccine. The material was peripheral blood, obtained 28 days after the second AZD1222 dose. The DNA for the CDR3 is TGTGCCAGCAGTGCCAGGGGGCGCTGGATTTTGAACACTGAAGCTTTCTTT. Translation: CASSARGRWILNTEAFF. The whole variable domain, remainder taken from reference TRBV28 and TRBJ1-1, is DVKVTQSSRYLVKRTGEKVFLECVQDMDHENMFWYRQDPGLGLRLIYFSYDVKMKEKGDIPEGYSVSREKKERFSLILESASTNQTSMYLCASSARGRWILNTEAFFGQGTRLTVV.